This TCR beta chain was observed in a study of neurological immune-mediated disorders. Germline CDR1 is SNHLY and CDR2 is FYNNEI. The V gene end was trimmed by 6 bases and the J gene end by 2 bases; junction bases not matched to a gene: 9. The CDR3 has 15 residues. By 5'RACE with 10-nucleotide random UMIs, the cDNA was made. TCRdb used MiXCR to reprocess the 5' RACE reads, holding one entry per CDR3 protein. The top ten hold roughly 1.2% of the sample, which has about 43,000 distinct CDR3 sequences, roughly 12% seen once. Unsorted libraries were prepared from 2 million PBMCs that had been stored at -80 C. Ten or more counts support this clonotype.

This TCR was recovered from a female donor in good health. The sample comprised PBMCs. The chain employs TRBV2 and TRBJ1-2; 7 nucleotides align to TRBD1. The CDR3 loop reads CASRYRDSPNYGYTF. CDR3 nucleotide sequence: TGTGCCAGCAGATATAGGGACAGCCCGAACTATGGCTACACCTTC.